One and the same sample provided the 17 T cell receptor beta chains below, sequenced in a study of ipilimumab plus nivolumab after autologous stem cell transplantation. The method was immunoSEQ multiplex PCR; TCRdb's version includes in-frame clones alone and lacks a portion of them. This sample has 15,000 to 20,000 clones, with 65% to 85% found just once. The sequences come from PBMCs, collected in a trial of ipilimumab plus nivolumab as post-transplant consolidation. The receptors shown here come from a male donor with diffuse large B-cell lymphoma.

The CDR3: CASWSVSTEAFF. The CDR3 region has the DNA TGTGCCAGTTGGAGCGTTAGCACTGAAGCTTTCTTT. This chain links TRBV27 with TRBJ1-1, with D unresolved. This CDR3 region has 12 residues. The V end was cut by 9 bases, the J end by 4 bases, with 12 bases between. Germline-derived CDR1 and CDR2 are MNHEY and SMNVEV (reference sequence).

For the CDR3, the DNA is TGTGCCAGCAGTGACGACGCCCTCGGGGAGCTGTTTTTT. Residues: CASSDDALGELFF. V usage is TRBV6-5 and J usage is TRBJ2-2; the D is unclear. The CDR3 is 13 amino acids. Germline lookup yields CDR1 MNHEY and CDR2 SVGAGI. V was shortened by 5 bases and J by 7 bases, with 11 bases between the two germline ends.

This chain links TRBV7-3 with TRBJ1-1; 7 bases line up with TRBD1. This CDR3 has 14 amino acids. V gave up 6 bases and J gave up 1 base; unmatched junction bases: 5. CDR1 is SGHTA and CDR2 is FQGTGA in the germline V gene. CDR3: CASRKQGSNTEAFF. CDR3 in DNA: TGTGCCAGCAGGAAACAGGGGTCGAACACTGAAGCTTTCTTT.

This chain uses TRBV11-3 with TRBJ2-1; D possibly matches TRBD1 or TRBD2 (6 bases each). Deletions cut 5 bases from V and 9 bases from J, with 17 bases between. The CDR3 sequence is 14 residues long. Germline CDR1 SGHNT, CDR2 YENEEA. In nucleotides, the CDR3 is TGTGCCAGCAGCCAAAGGTCGGGGGCCGGTGAGCAGTTCTTC. Amino acid sequence: CASSQRSGAGEQFF.

This rearrangement joins TRBV7-2 to TRBJ2-3, with TRBD2 matching over 9 bases. The CDR3 is 14 residues long. Unmatched junction bases numbered 2, after V lost 1 base and J lost 6 bases. Per germline, CDR1 SGHTA and CDR2 FQGNSA. CDR3 loop: CASSLESGGDTQYF. CDR3 DNA: TGTGCCAGCAGCTTAGAAAGCGGGGGGGATACGCAGTATTTT.

The chain uses TRBV5-1 and TRBJ1-1; perhaps TRBD1 as D (5 bases). Trimming stripped 0 bases from V and 3 bases from J, with 12 bases between. Germline CDR1 SGHRS, CDR2 YFSETQ. CDR3 size: 15 residues. The CDR3 region has the DNA TGCGCCAGCAGCTTGGCCCTCGGAGGGGACACTGAAGCTTTCTTT. Amino acids: CASSLALGGDTEAFF.

The chain is built from TRBV7-2 and TRBJ1-1; TRBD1 aligns across 7 bases. The CDR3 is made up of 15 amino acids. The J segment lost 0 bases and the V segment lost 5 bases, leaving 6 bases of the junction unmatched. The germline CDR1 and CDR2 sequences are SGHTA and FQGNSA. The CDR3 here is CASSPTGTMNTEAFF. The CDR3 DNA reads as TGTGCCAGCAGCCCGACAGGGACAATGAACACTGAAGCTTTCTTT.

V usage is TRBV2 and J usage is TRBJ2-7; D ambiguous. The germline V and J ends were trimmed by 2 bases and 3 bases, with 5 bases remaining between them. The CDR3 is 12 amino acids. Germline CDR1 is SNHLY and CDR2 is FYNNEI. CDR3 DNA sequence: TGTGCCAGCAGTGAAATTTACTACGAGCAGTACTTC. Protein sequence: CASSEIYYEQYF.

The chain uses TRBV7-9 and TRBJ1-5; D remains ambiguous. V shed 3 bases and J shed 5 bases, with 8 bases lying between them. Germline CDR1 and CDR2: SEHNR and FQNEAQ (reference sequence). The CDR3 contains 13 residues. CDR3 residues: CASSLVPDQPQHF. The DNA for the CDR3 is TGTGCCAGCAGCTTGGTACCGGATCAGCCCCAGCATTTT.

The chain has TRBV4-3 and TRBJ2-5, with 9 positions matching TRBD2. CDR3 size: 15 residues. The germline V gene has CDR1 LGHNA and CDR2 YSLEER. Unmatched junction bases numbered 4, after V lost 0 bases and J lost 5 bases. CDR3 loop: CASSQETSGLETQYF. The CDR3 region has the DNA TGCGCCAGCAGCCAAGAAACTAGCGGGCTGGAGACCCAGTACTTC.

This clone was seen a few times. The chain recombines TRBV5-5 with TRBJ2-1; 12 bases line up with TRBD2. Germline assignment: CDR1 SGHKS and CDR2 YYEKEE (reference sequence). The CDR3 totals 17 residues. V was clipped by 4 bases and J by 5 bases; unmatched bases: 10. The chain's CDR3 is CASSRTGLAGTDNEQFF. CDR3 DNA sequence: TGTGCCAGCAGCCGCACGGGACTAGCGGGTACAGACAATGAGCAGTTCTTC.

V and J are TRBV7-9 and TRBJ1-1, with D possibly matching TRBD1 (6 bases). Germline V gene sequence: CDR1 SEHNR, CDR2 FQNEAQ (reference sequence). The ends were cut back, 2 bases at V and 8 bases at J, with 15 bases in the middle. The CDR3 is 14 residues long. DNA for the CDR3: TGTGCCAGCAGCTTACCCCCCGGGACACCAGAAGCTTTCTTT. Translated: CASSLPPGTPEAFF. Based on the CDR3 plus reference TRBV7-9 and TRBJ1-1, the full variable domain is DTGVSQNPRHKITKRGQNVTFRCDPISEHNRLYWYRQTLGQGPEFLTYFQNEAQLEKSRLLSDRFSAERPKGSFSTLEIQRTEQGDSAMYLCASSLPPGTPEAFFGQGTRLTVV.

This clone was observed a handful of times. The rearrangement joins TRBV4-1 to TRBJ1-1, with D maybe TRBD1 (6 bases). There are 14 residues in the CDR3. Between the trimmed V and J ends, which lost 0 bases and 5 bases, there was a span of 10 bases. CDR1 MGHRA and CDR2 YSYEKL come from the germline V gene. The CDR3 bases are TGCGCCAGCAGCCAAGACAGGGGAAGGACTGAAGCTTTCTTT. It translates to CASSQDRGRTEAFF.

The rearrangement links TRBV11-3 to TRBJ2-7; no firm D call. CDR3 size: 12 residues. Trimming left V 1 base short and J 6 bases short, with 7 bases between. Germline CDR1 is SGHNT and CDR2 is YENEEA. The CDR3 spells CASSLGPGEQYF. The CDR3 bases are TGTGCCAGCAGCTTAGGCCCGGGCGAGCAGTACTTC.

The J gene is TRBJ2-3, the V gene TRBV5-1, with D maybe TRBD1 (6 bases). Germline-derived CDR1 and CDR2 are SGHRS and YFSETQ. V lost 1 base to trimming and J lost 0 bases, with 12 bases between them. The CDR3 spans 16 residues. The CDR3: CASSLQGGSSTDTQYF. For the CDR3, the DNA is TGCGCCAGCAGCTTGCAAGGGGGTAGTAGCACAGATACGCAGTATTTT.

The chain joins TRBV7-2 to TRBJ2-3, with D maybe TRBD1 (8 bases). The germline gives CDR1 SGHTA, CDR2 FQGNSA. V gave up 3 bases and J gave up 3 bases, with 13 bases separating them. The length of the CDR3 is 15 residues. The CDR3 reads CASSFNRGGTDTQYF. CDR3 coding DNA: TGTGCCAGCAGCTTTAACAGGGGGGGTACAGATACGCAGTATTTT.

Here the CDR3 DNA reads TGTGCCAGCAGCCGGGACAGGGGTGAAAAACTGTTTTTT. It is translated as CASSRDRGEKLFF. The gene calls are TRBV6-1 and TRBJ1-4; 10 nucleotides line up with TRBD1. Trimming cost V 6 bases and J 7 bases; bases outside gene matches: 2. Germline loops: CDR1 MNHNS, CDR2 SASEGT. The CDR3 is 13 amino acids.